This paragraph covers one T cell receptor (beta chain) sequence. This record belongs to a study of cytomegalovirus exposure and HLA in healthy donors. The study ran its PCR with 60 Vbeta and 13 Jbeta primers. Sequenced by immunoSEQ multiplex PCR; TCRdb stores in-frame clones only, minus some. Its clone listing holds approximately 130,000 clones. The ends were cut back, 1 base at V and 0 bases at J, with 13 bases in the middle. From germline, CDR1 is GTSNPN and CDR2 SVGIG (reference sequence). The CDR3 contains 16 residues. The chain employs TRBV30 and TRBJ1-5; possible D gene TRBD1, 5 bases. The specimen was PBMCs. The sequence came from an older woman in good health and CMV-seronegative. The CDR3 DNA sequence: TGTGCCTGGAGTGGGGGGGGTTCTAATAGCAATCAGCCCCAGCATTTT. Its protein product is CAWSGGGSNSNQPQHF.